Following are 32 T cell receptor beta chains from one sample sequenced in a study of OX40 agonist ivuxolimab in advanced cancers. Generated by immunoSEQ multiplex PCR, the TCRdb table keeps only in-frame clones and is missing some. The sample contains about 93,000 clones, roughly 94% of which appear only once. The material was CD4+ or CD8+ T cells sorted from blood, obtained in a trial of the OX40 agonist ivuxolimab. These receptors were collected from an adult with an advanced solid tumor such as melanoma, head and neck, liver or kidney cancer.

The chain employs TRBV7-3 and TRBJ2-3; TRBD2 aligns across 9 bases. With V trimmed by 5 bases and J by 2 bases, 5 bases remained unmatched. The CDR3 runs 15 residues. Germline assignment: CDR1 SGHTA and CDR2 FQGTGA. CDR3 sequence reads: CASSRTSAPTDTQYF. CDR3 nucleotides: TGTGCCAGCAGCCGGACTAGCGCACCCACAGATACGCAGTATTTT.

CDR3 sequence reads: CASSLDPGEDEQYF. The CDR3 nucleotides are TGTGCCAGCAGCTTGGACCCGGGAGAGGACGAGCAGTACTTC. The V call is TRBV5-8, the J call TRBJ2-5; TRBD2 is a possible D gene (6 bases). The end of the DNA is better explained by TRBJ2-7, so the J call may be wrong. Germline loops: CDR1 SGHTS, CDR2 YDEGEE. The CDR3 sequence is 14 residues long.

The V call is TRBV6-5, the J call TRBJ2-7; D gene unclear. Trimming stripped 0 bases from V and 0 bases from J, with 12 bases between. Germline assignment: CDR1 MNHEY and CDR2 SVGAGI. The CDR3 consists of 16 residues. The CDR3 DNA is TGTGCCAGCAGTTACTCTGAGTCGACGGTCTCCTACGAGCAGTACTTC. It specifies CASSYSESTVSYEQYF.

V gene TRBV6-1 combines with J gene TRBJ2-7; perhaps TRBD1 as D (5 bases). V shed 4 bases and J shed 5 bases, with 12 bases lying between them. The CDR3 is made up of 13 amino acids. Germline CDR1 reads MNHNS; CDR2 reads SASEGT. In DNA form, the CDR3 reads TGTGCCAGCAGTGTATCAGGGTACGACGAGCAGTACTTC. Translated: CASSVSGYDEQYF.

The V call is TRBV9, the J call TRBJ2-2; D not certain. Germline lookup yields CDR1 SGDLS and CDR2 YYNGEE. The CDR3 spans 14 residues. Trimming cost V 0 bases and J 2 bases, with 5 bases left between them. The CDR3, as DNA: TGTGCCAGCAGCGTAGACGGTAACACCGGGGAGCTGTTTTTT. This translates into CASSVDGNTGELFF.

The rearrangement joins TRBV2 to TRBJ2-5; 13 bases map to TRBD2. CDR3 size: 15 residues. The germline V gene has CDR1 SNHLY and CDR2 FYNNEI. Germline trimming cut 8 bases from V and 5 bases from J; bases unmatched to any gene: 8. CDR3 residues: CASLGLAGTLETQYF. The CDR3 DNA is TGTGCCAGCTTGGGACTAGCGGGAACGTTGGAGACCCAGTACTTC.

The genes are TRBV19 and TRBJ2-7, with 7 bases aligning to TRBD1. This CDR3 has 15 amino acids. Trimming cost V 3 bases and J 3 bases; bases outside gene matches: 8. Per the germline V gene, CDR1 is LNHDA and CDR2 is SQIVND (reference sequence). CDR3: CASSIDGTGDYEQYF. The CDR3 DNA is TGTGCCAGTAGTATTGATGGTACAGGGGACTACGAGCAGTACTTC. Together with reference TRBV19 and TRBJ2-7, the CDR3 gives the full variable domain: DGGITQSPKYLFRKEGQNVTLSCEQNLNHDAMYWYRQDPGQGLRLIYYSQIVNDFQKGDIAEGYSVSREKKESFPLTVTSAQKNPTAFYLCASSIDGTGDYEQYFGPGTRLTVT.

This CDR3 is CASSGSTGLEQFF. The CDR3 DNA reads as TGTGCCAGCTCTGGGTCCACCGGACTAGAGCAGTTCTTC. This chain joins TRBV6-5 and TRBJ2-1, with a weak D call TRBD2 (6 bases). V gave up 8 bases and J gave up 10 bases, with 18 bases separating them. There are 13 residues in the CDR3. In germline, CDR1 is MNHEY, CDR2 SVGAGI.

The chain couples TRBV5-6 to TRBJ2-5; 9 bases are shared with TRBD1. CDR1 SGHDT and CDR2 YYEEEE come from the germline V gene. Trimming took 3 bases from V and 2 from J; bases not matched to a gene: 2. This CDR3 has 14 amino acids. In DNA form, the CDR3 reads TGTGCCAGCAGCTGGGGGACAGGGCAAGAGACCCAGTACTTC. This gives the protein CASSWGTGQETQYF. Combining the CDR3 with reference TRBV5-6 and TRBJ2-5 gives the whole variable domain DAGVTQSPTHLIKTRGQQVTLRCSPKSGHDTVSWYQQALGQGPQFIFQYYEEEERQRGNFPDRFSGHQFPNYSSELNVNALLLGDSALYLCASSWGTGQETQYFGPGTRLLVL.

This sequence joins TRBV9 and TRBJ1-5, with D perhaps matching TRBD1 (6 bases). The CDR3 is made up of 15 amino acids. Germline V gives CDR1 SGDLS, CDR2 YYNGEE. The V gene lost 0 bases and the J gene lost 4 bases, with 11 bases spanning the gap. DNA for the CDR3: TGTGCCAGCAGCGTAGACAGGGTTGGAAATCAGCCCCAGCATTTT. Its protein product is CASSVDRVGNQPQHF.

The gene calls are TRBV7-8 and TRBJ1-3; D perhaps matches TRBD1 (5 bases). The V end was cut by 5 bases, the J end by 0 bases, with 8 bases between. The germline V gene encodes CDR1 SGHVS and CDR2 FQNEAQ. This CDR3 has 14 residues. The CDR3 spells CASSVDSSGNTIYF. Written as DNA, the CDR3 is TGTGCCAGCAGCGTCGACAGCTCTGGAAACACCATATATTTT. Variable domain in full (rest from reference TRBV7-8 and TRBJ1-3): GAGVSQSPRYKVAKRGQDVALRCDPISGHVSLFWYQQALGQGPEFLTYFQNEAQLDKSGLPSDRFFAERPEGSVSTLKIQRTQQEDSAVYLCASSVDSSGNTIYFGEGSWLTVV.

As DNA, the CDR3 is TGTGCCAGCAGCCTAGCGGGAGAATTGAACGAGCAGTACTTC. Amino acids: CASSLAGELNEQYF. The chain couples TRBV5-4 to TRBJ2-7; 10 bases align to TRBD2. The V gene's germline CDR1 is SGHNT and CDR2 YYREEE (reference sequence). CDR3 length: 14 amino acids. The V segment lost 4 bases and the J segment 5 bases; nucleotides outside the gene matches: 6.

V gene TRBV10-2 combines with J gene TRBJ2-2; TRBD1 aligns across 8 bases. The germline gives CDR1 WSHSY, CDR2 SAAADI. This CDR3 comprises 19 residues. Unmatched junction bases numbered 13, after V lost 3 bases and J lost 1 base. The CDR3 spells CASSEGRDRTFMNTGELFF. CDR3 DNA: TGCGCCAGCAGTGAAGGAAGGGACAGGACGTTTATGAACACCGGGGAGCTGTTTTTT.

The V call is TRBV2, the J call TRBJ2-7, with 9 bases matching TRBD2. The CDR3 length is 14 residues. J gave up 3 bases and V 3 bases, and 3 bases lay outside the gene matches. Germline V gene data show CDR1 as SNHLY and CDR2 as FYNNEI. The CDR3 bases are TGTGCCAGCAGTGACTGGCGGGAGGGCTACGAGCAGTACTTC. Protein: CASSDWREGYEQYF.

The chain carries TRBV5-8 and TRBJ1-3; no firm D call. The CDR3 totals 14 residues. Trimming left V 2 bases short and J 0 bases short, with 6 bases between. Per germline, CDR1 SGHTS and CDR2 YDEGEE. CDR3 loop: CASSFDDSGNTIYF. The CDR3 DNA sequence: TGTGCCAGCAGCTTCGACGACTCTGGAAACACCATATATTTT.

This clone came up once. J is TRBJ2-5 and V is TRBV21-1; the D call of TRBD2 is as the table states it, not checked on the DNA. TRBV21-1 is a known pseudogene. The CDR3 is 15 residues long. In DNA, the CDR3 is TGTGCCAGCAGTCAAATAGCGGGAGCGGCAGAGACCCAGTACTTC. Translating gives CASSQIAGAAETQYF.

V and J are TRBV5-6 and TRBJ2-3; D gene ambiguous. The CDR3 extends over 14 amino acids. Germline V gene sequence: CDR1 SGHDT, CDR2 YYEEEE. V was trimmed by 2 bases and J by 5 bases, leaving 12 bases between them. CDR3 loop: CASSFSGRRDTQYF. The DNA of the CDR3 is TGTGCCAGCAGCTTTTCAGGACGCCGAGATACGCAGTATTTT.

This clone has just one count. This rearrangement joins TRBV4-1 to TRBJ1-1; TRBD1 matches at 7 bases. From germline, CDR1 is MGHRA and CDR2 YSYEKL. V lost 4 bases to trimming and J lost 0 bases; unmatched junction nucleotides: 11. The CDR3 length is 17 residues. The CDR3 nucleotides are TGCGCCAGCAGCCGCTCTGGGGGGACAGCGATGAACACTGAAGCTTTCTTT. This translates into CASSRSGGTAMNTEAFF.

The rearrangement uses TRBV5-1 and TRBJ2-1; 11 bases align to TRBD2. The CDR3 totals 16 residues. Germline CDR1 and CDR2: SGHRS and YFSETQ. The V segment lost 4 bases and the J segment 5 bases; nucleotides outside the gene matches: 8. CDR3 DNA sequence: TGCGCCAGCAGCCCAAATCTAGCGGGAGGACACAATGAGCAGTTCTTC. Its protein product is CASSPNLAGGHNEQFF.

The chain joins TRBV6-5 to TRBJ2-3, with D unresolved. The germline V and J ends were trimmed by 5 bases and 8 bases, with 8 bases remaining between them. Germline V lookup: CDR1 MNHEY, CDR2 SVGAGI. This CDR3 is 11 amino acids long. Here the CDR3 DNA reads TGTGCCAGCAGTGTCCCAAGTACGCAGTATTTT. Encoded protein: CASSVPSTQYF.

The J gene is TRBJ2-7, the V gene TRBV5-1; no clear D. Trimming stripped 4 bases from V and 0 bases from J, with 5 bases between. This CDR3 is 12 amino acids long. Looked up from germline, CDR1 is SGHRS and CDR2 is YFSETQ. In DNA, the CDR3 is TGCGCCAGCAGCCCATCCTCCTACGAGCAGTACTTC. It is translated as CASSPSSYEQYF.

CDR3 loop: CASNPRQDTFQETQYF. The CDR3, as DNA: TGTGCCAGCAACCCACGCCAGGACACCTTCCAAGAGACCCAGTACTTC. The gene calls are TRBV11-2 and TRBJ2-5; a weak D match, TRBD1 (5 bases). This CDR3 comprises 16 residues. Trimming took off 7 bases at V and 1 base at J, with 19 bases between the two ends. Germline loops: CDR1 SGHAT, CDR2 FQNNGV.

The J gene is TRBJ2-7, the V gene TRBV9, with TRBD1 identical over 11 bases. Germline V gene sequence: CDR1 SGDLS, CDR2 YYNGEE. The CDR3 contains 14 residues. Trimming removed 3 bases from V and 6 bases from J; junction bases left unmatched: 5. CDR3 sequence: CASSAGQGALEQYF. As DNA, the CDR3 is TGTGCCAGCAGCGCTGGACAGGGGGCCCTCGAGCAGTACTTC.

The CDR3 loop reads CASSLGAGLFYEQYF. CDR3 bases: TGTGCCAGCAGCTTGGGGGCAGGACTATTCTACGAGCAGTACTTC. The rearrangement joins TRBV5-6 to TRBJ2-7; D is perhaps TRBD2 (6 bases). Germline V CDR1 and CDR2: SGHDT, YYEEEE. V shed 0 bases and J shed 3 bases, with 13 bases lying between them. The CDR3 contains 15 residues.

In its sample, this clone was seen once. A read error may produce the germline difference seen at one junction end. The rearrangement links TRBV6-5 to TRBJ2-2; D unclear. The V gene's germline CDR1 is MNHEY and CDR2 SVGAGI. The length of the CDR3 is 14 residues. CDR3 in DNA: TGTGCCAGCAGTTTCGACCAACCCACCCGGGAGCTGTTTTTT. It translates to CASSFDQPTRELFF.

The gene calls are TRBV27 and TRBJ1-1; the D is unclear. Germline V gene sequence: CDR1 MNHEY, CDR2 SMNVEV (reference sequence). V lost 0 bases and J 4 bases, leaving 6 bases between the germline ends. This CDR3 is 13 amino acids long. CDR3: CASSLSVATEAFF. In nucleotides, the CDR3 is TGTGCCAGCAGTTTATCTGTTGCCACTGAAGCTTTCTTT.

The gene calls are TRBV5-6 and TRBJ1-6; unclear D gene. The CDR3 covers 12 residues. The V end was cut by 5 bases, the J end by 9 bases, with 9 bases between. CDR1 and CDR2 (germline): SGHDT, YYEEEE. This CDR3 reads CASSPGSSPLHF. The CDR3 DNA is TGTGCCAGCAGTCCCGGGAGTTCACCCCTCCACTTT.

The V call is TRBV9, the J call TRBJ2-7; 9 nucleotides line up with TRBD1. The V segment lost 3 bases and the J segment 5 bases; nucleotides outside the gene matches: 3. Germline assignment: CDR1 SGDLS and CDR2 YYNGEE. CDR3 length equals 13 residues. CDR3 sequence: CASSGTGADEQYF. CDR3 DNA: TGTGCCAGCAGCGGGACAGGGGCGGACGAGCAGTACTTC.

The gene calls are TRBV4-1 and TRBJ1-6; a possible D gene is TRBD1 (5 bases). The germline CDR1 and CDR2 sequences are MGHRA and YSYEKL. Trimming removed 4 bases at V and 7 bases at J, with 11 bases between. This CDR3 is built from 14 residues. This CDR3 reads CASSLRVGNSPLHF. CDR3 nucleotides: TGCGCCAGCAGCCTCAGGGTTGGGAATTCACCCCTCCACTTT.

The V and J genes are TRBV11-2 and TRBJ2-5; TRBD1 or TRBD2 may be the D gene (5 bases each). With 3 bases removed from V and 4 bases from J, the gap between germline ends came to 12 bases. Germline V gene lookup returns CDR1 SGHAT and CDR2 FQNNGV. This CDR3 is 14 amino acids long. The CDR3 DNA follows: TGTGCCAGCAGCTTTGGGGGAGAGGGAGAGACCCAGTACTTC. As protein: CASSFGGEGETQYF.

This clone was observed once. V is TRBV5-6 and J is TRBJ1-4; 8 nucleotides agree with TRBD1. V shed 2 bases, J shed 6 bases, and the junction held 9 bases outside the gene matches. CDR1 and CDR2 (germline): SGHDT, YYEEEE. The CDR3 sequence is 16 residues long. CDR3 coding DNA: TGTGCCAGCAGCTTCTATACAGGGGGTACAGATGAAAAACTGTTTTTT. It yields the protein CASSFYTGGTDEKLFF.

V usage is TRBV27 and J usage is TRBJ2-1, with 12 bases identical to TRBD2. Germline CDR1 reads MNHEY; CDR2 reads SMNVEV (reference sequence). The CDR3 is 18 amino acids. V lost 5 bases, J lost 4 bases, and 12 bases stayed unmatched. The CDR3 reads CASSIRPLAGGSYNEQFF. The CDR3 coding sequence is TGTGCCAGCAGTATTCGGCCACTAGCGGGAGGTTCATACAATGAGCAGTTCTTC.